This TCR beta chain was profiled in a study of OX40 agonist ivuxolimab in advanced cancers. Study findings and constraints: On average, CD8+ T cells had more expanded clones than CD4+. Antigen specificity was not determined for the expanded peripheral T cells. CD4+ and CD8+ blood T cells expanded clonally by week 6 at 0.1 to 3.0 mg/kg.

Patients were excluded for autoimmune disease history or systemic immunosuppression. Notes on this clone: The antigen remains undetermined.

The assay was immunoSEQ multiplex PCR, and TCRdb's table has in-frame clones only and misses some. The profile shows some 52,000 clones, 70% to 90% of them singletons. The germline gives CDR1 SGHNT, CDR2 YYREEE (reference sequence). This CDR3 is 15 amino acids long. V shed 3 bases and J 2 bases; nucleotides not matched to a gene: 5. The chain recombines TRBV5-4 with TRBJ2-7; 10 nucleotides match TRBD1. The sequence was obtained from an adult with an advanced solid tumor such as melanoma, head and neck, liver or kidney cancer. The sequencing here drew on CD4+ or CD8+ T cells sorted from blood, taken in a trial of the OX40 agonist ivuxolimab. In DNA, the CDR3 is TGTGCCAGCAGCTCGTGGACAGGGGGTGCCTACGAGCAGTACTTC. This sequence encodes CASSSWTGGAYEQYF.